The next 3 T cell receptor beta chains were all read from a single sample in a study of blood T cell repertoires in COVID-19. Repertoires were generated with immunoSEQ multiplex PCR, while TCRdb's copy carries only in-frame clones and drops some. This table holds roughly 150,000 clones, 80% to 90% found once. Sequencing was carried out using PBMCs or T cells enriched from blood (not recorded which). The receptors were sampled from a man aged 50-59 years who had recovered from COVID-19.

Here the CDR3 reads CASSVLRADTQYF. The CDR3 DNA reads TGTGCCAGTAGCGTATTGAGAGCAGATACGCAGTATTTT. The chain uses TRBV19 and TRBJ2-3, with D hard to call. Germline CDR1 and CDR2: LNHDA and SQIVND (reference sequence). The CDR3 runs 13 residues. V gave up 6 bases and J gave up 4 bases, with 11 bases separating them.

This clone has a single count. The chain couples TRBV7-9 to TRBJ2-1; 7 bases agree with TRBD1. The CDR3 loop spans 12 amino acids. Looked up from germline, CDR1 is SEHNR and CDR2 is FQNEAQ (reference sequence). The J segment lost 7 bases and the V segment lost 5 bases, leaving 2 bases of the junction unmatched. CDR3 DNA sequence: TGTGCCAGCAGCCGACAGGGAAATGAGCAGTTCTTC. Protein sequence: CASSRQGNEQFF.

J is TRBJ2-5 and V is TRBV5-4, with 9 nucleotides matching TRBD2. With 2 bases clipped from V and 4 bases from J, the junction kept 6 bases outside the gene matches. The V gene's germline CDR1 is SGHNT and CDR2 YYREEE (reference sequence). The CDR3 loop spans 15 amino acids. For the CDR3, the DNA is TGTGCCAGCAGCTTTGGAGCGGGGGGCCGAGAGACCCAGTACTTC. It encodes CASSFGAGGRETQYF.